The 10 T cell receptor beta chains below all came from one sample that was sequenced in a study of shared T cell receptors in the human thymus. Only in-frame clones appear in the TCRdb table, and some are missing; sequencing was by immunoSEQ multiplex PCR. This sample has approximately 400,000 clones, with just under 95% found just once. Sequencing was carried out using thymocytes. The receptors originated from a human donor.

V gene TRBV27 combines with J gene TRBJ2-3, with TRBD2 matching over 12 bases. There are 15 residues in the CDR3. V lost 6 bases, J lost 2 bases, and 3 bases stayed unmatched. Per germline, CDR1 MNHEY and CDR2 SMNVEV (reference sequence). CDR3 loop: CASSRTSGNTDTQYF. CDR3 DNA: TGTGCCAGCAGCCGGACTAGCGGGAACACAGATACGCAGTATTTT.

V is TRBV10-2 and J is TRBJ1-5; tentative D call: TRBD1 (5 bases). This CDR3 has 15 residues. Trimming left V 6 bases short and J 2 bases short, with 14 bases between. Germline CDR1 WSHSY, CDR2 SAAADI. The chain's CDR3 is CASREGARGNQPQHF. DNA for the CDR3: TGCGCCAGCAGGGAAGGGGCGAGGGGCAATCAGCCCCAGCATTTT.

The CDR3 DNA follows: TGTGCCAGCAGCTTAGCGGCGGGGACAGGGGGCCCAGATACGCAGTATTTT. Translation gives CASSLAAGTGGPDTQYF. This rearrangement joins TRBV7-2 to TRBJ2-3, with TRBD1 identical over 12 bases. Trimming took 0 bases from V and 4 from J; bases not matched to a gene: 5. Germline V gene data show CDR1 as SGHTA and CDR2 as FQGNSA. The CDR3 extends over 17 amino acids.

The rearrangement uses TRBV15 and TRBJ1-5; D is ambiguous. The CDR3 has 17 amino acids. Germline V gene lookup returns CDR1 LNHNV and CDR2 YYDKDF (reference sequence). Trimming removed 0 bases at V and 0 bases at J, with 12 bases between. The CDR3 DNA is TGTGCCACCAGCAGAGATTCGTCGGCTTATAGCAATCAGCCCCAGCATTTT. It yields the protein CATSRDSSAYSNQPQHF.

For this clone: The junction departs from the called germline gene at one end, perhaps through a read error. The chain joins TRBV27 to TRBJ2-7; 8 positions agree with TRBD1. This CDR3 comprises 14 residues. CDR1 and CDR2 from the germline V gene are MNHEY and SMNVEV (reference sequence). The DNA for the CDR3 is TGTGCCAGCAGACTTAGGGGAACCCGGGACAGGCTGGACTTC. Translating gives CASRLRGTRDRLDF.

This clone has just a few counts. The rearrangement links TRBV25-1 to TRBJ1-1, with D perhaps TRBD1 (5 bases). The CDR3 is made up of 13 amino acids. Looked up from germline, CDR1 is MGHDK and CDR2 is SYGVNS. The germline V and J ends were trimmed by 6 bases and 7 bases, with 15 bases remaining between them. The CDR3 nucleotides are TGTGCCAGCAGGGCGGGGCCGGACGGTGAAGCTTTCTTT. It translates to CASRAGPDGEAFF.

The chain combines TRBV6-1 with TRBJ1-2, with TRBD1 matching over 7 bases. Germline values: CDR1 MNHNS, CDR2 SASEGT. V gave up 6 bases and J gave up 2 bases; unmatched junction bases: 6. The CDR3 spans 14 residues. CDR3 nucleotides: TGTGCCAGCAGCCCCGGGACAGTGAACTATGGCTACACCTTC. Amino acids: CASSPGTVNYGYTF.

This clone came up once. Different DNA sequences within this sample yield the same CDR3. The chain recombines TRBV27 with TRBJ1-4, with 9 bases identical to TRBD1. The CDR3 loop spans 14 amino acids. From germline, CDR1 is MNHEY and CDR2 SMNVEV (reference sequence). The V and J ends lost 6 bases and 6 bases, in that order; junction bases with no gene match: 5. CDR3 sequence: CASSPGQGYEKLFF. The CDR3 coding sequence is TGTGCCAGCAGCCCGGGACAGGGATATGAAAAACTGTTTTTT.

The chain couples TRBV9 to TRBJ2-5; the match to TRBD2 covers 7 bases. CDR3 size: 15 residues. Germline V lookup: CDR1 SGDLS, CDR2 YYNGEE. The trim removed 5 bases at V and 5 bases at J, leaving 12 bases unmatched. CDR3 nucleotide sequence: TGTGCCAGCAGGAACCCGGACCGGGGAGGGGAGACCCAGTACTTC. Amino acids: CASRNPDRGGETQYF.

This chain links TRBV25-1 with TRBJ2-7; D is ambiguous. V lost 3 bases and J lost 0, with 3 bases in between. This CDR3 comprises 12 residues. Germline V gene lookup returns CDR1 MGHDK and CDR2 SYGVNS. The CDR3 loop is CASSDPSYEQYF. CDR3 coding DNA: TGTGCCAGCAGTGACCCCTCCTACGAGCAGTACTTC.